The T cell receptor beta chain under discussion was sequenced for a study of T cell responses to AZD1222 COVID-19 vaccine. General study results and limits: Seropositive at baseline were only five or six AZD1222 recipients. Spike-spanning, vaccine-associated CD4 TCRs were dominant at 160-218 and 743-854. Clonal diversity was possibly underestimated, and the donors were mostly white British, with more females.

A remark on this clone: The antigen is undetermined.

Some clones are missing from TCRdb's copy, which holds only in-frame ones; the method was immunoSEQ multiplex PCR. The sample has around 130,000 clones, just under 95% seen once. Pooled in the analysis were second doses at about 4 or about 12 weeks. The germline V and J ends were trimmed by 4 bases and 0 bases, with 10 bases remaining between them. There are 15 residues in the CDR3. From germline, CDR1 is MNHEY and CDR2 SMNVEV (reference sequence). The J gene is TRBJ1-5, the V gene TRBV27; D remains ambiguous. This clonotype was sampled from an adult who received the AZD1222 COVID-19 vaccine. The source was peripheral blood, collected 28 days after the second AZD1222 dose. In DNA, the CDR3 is TGTGCCAGCAGTTCCAGGACCGTTAGCAATCAGCCCCAGCATTTT. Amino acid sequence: CASSSRTVSNQPQHF.